Shown below are 28 T cell receptor beta chains from a single sample sequenced in a study of blood T cell repertoires in COVID-19. Method: immunoSEQ multiplex PCR; TCRdb's copy keeps in-frame clones and lacks some. The sample carries 130,000 to 150,000 clones, 88% recorded once. Material for sequencing was peripheral blood. The source is a woman aged 45-65 years with acute or convalescent COVID-19.

The chain employs TRBV21-1 and TRBJ1-4; the D call in the table, TRBD1, was not verified against the DNA. TRBV21-1 is marked as a pseudogene. This CDR3 has 15 residues. For the CDR3, the DNA is TGTGCCAGCAGCACTGGACAGATCCCTAATGAAAAACTGTTTTTT. Translated, it gives CASSTGQIPNEKLFF.

The V call is TRBV7-9, the J call TRBJ2-3; D possibly corresponds to TRBD1 (5 bases). Germline loops: CDR1 SEHNR, CDR2 FQNEAQ (reference sequence). The V gene lost 7 bases and the J gene lost 4 bases, with 18 bases spanning the gap. The CDR3 has 15 residues. The DNA for the CDR3 is TGTGCCAGCACCCAAGCTTCACTGGGGCCAGATACGCAGTATTTT. This gives the protein CASTQASLGPDTQYF.

V and J are TRBV4-2 and TRBJ2-2; TRBD2 matches at 11 bases. The CDR3 is made up of 21 amino acids. Trimming removed 4 bases from V and 2 bases from J; junction bases left unmatched: 18. The germline V gene has CDR1 LGHNA and CDR2 YNFKEQ. The CDR3 reads CASSPGPGLAVIQSNTGELFF. The CDR3 DNA is TGTGCCAGCAGCCCGGGCCCGGGACTAGCGGTGATCCAATCTAACACCGGGGAGCTGTTTTTT.

The chain joins TRBV18 to TRBJ2-5; TRBD1 matches at 12 bases. Germline trimming cut 6 bases from V and 2 bases from J; bases unmatched to any gene: 4. Germline CDR1 and CDR2: KGHSH and LQKENI. The CDR3 is made up of 15 amino acids. The CDR3 region has the DNA TGTGCCAGCTCGTGGGGACAGGGGGCTCAAGAGACCCAGTACTTC. Its translation: CASSWGQGAQETQYF.

This chain joins TRBV20-1 and TRBJ1-5; D is unresolved. With 0 bases removed from V and 11 bases from J, the gap between germline ends came to 8 bases. The CDR3 sequence is 11 residues long. Germline lookup yields CDR1 DFQATT and CDR2 SNEGSKA (reference sequence). The CDR3 region is CSARDRLAQHF. The CDR3 nucleotides read TGCAGTGCTAGAGACAGGTTGGCCCAGCATTTT.

This chain connects TRBV25-1 to TRBJ1-1, with D hard to call. This CDR3 has 13 residues. Trimming removed 6 bases at V and 5 bases at J, with 13 bases between. Germline V gives CDR1 MGHDK, CDR2 SYGVNS. CDR3 bases: TGTGCCAGCAGCACGGCTACGGAGACTGAAGCTTTCTTT. It codes for CASSTATETEAFF.

The chain combines TRBV20-1 with TRBJ2-7; 7 positions match TRBD2. This CDR3 is 14 amino acids long. Germline CDR1 and CDR2: DFQATT and SNEGSKA (reference sequence). V was pared by 3 bases and J by 1 base, with 6 bases of the junction left unmatched. The CDR3 reads CSASPPGLSYEQYF. CDR3 DNA sequence: TGCAGTGCTAGTCCGCCGGGACTATCCTACGAGCAGTACTTC.

The chain combines TRBV6-2 or TRBV6-3 with TRBJ1-2; D remains ambiguous. Trimming removed 0 bases from V and 8 bases from J, with 10 bases in between. This CDR3 is 13 amino acids long. In germline, CDR1 is MNHEY, CDR2 SVGEGT. Written as DNA, the CDR3 is TGTGCCAGCAGTTACTCTGCGAAGTGGGGCTACACCTTC. The encoded protein is CASSYSAKWGYTF.

J is TRBJ1-4 and V is TRBV19; D gene unclear. Germline CDR1 is LNHDA and CDR2 is SQIVND (reference sequence). Trimming left V 10 bases short and J 8 bases short, with 23 bases between. There are 15 residues in the CDR3. CDR3 region: CATQTTRWGGEKLFF. The CDR3 bases are TGTGCCACCCAGACTACCAGGTGGGGAGGAGAAAAACTGTTTTTT.

The chain carries TRBV10-3 and TRBJ2-7, with D possibly being TRBD2 (5 bases). Deletions cut 6 bases from V and 6 bases from J, with 15 bases between. This CDR3 is 13 amino acids long. Looked up from germline, CDR1 is ENHRY and CDR2 is SYGVKD. The CDR3 bases are TGTGCCATCAGAATAGAGGGCCAGAGCGAGCAGTACTTC. This gives the protein CAIRIEGQSEQYF.

The CDR3 region is CASSLRSPGDTQYF. CDR3 sequence (DNA): TGTGCCAGCAGCTTGCGGAGTCCGGGGGATACGCAGTATTTT. The J gene is TRBJ2-3, the V gene TRBV5-6; possible D gene TRBD2, 5 bases. CDR1 is SGHDT and CDR2 is YYEEEE in the germline V gene. The CDR3 loop spans 14 amino acids. Trimming took 1 base from V and 6 from J, leaving 12 bases between them. Drawing the rest from reference TRBV5-6 and TRBJ2-3, the complete variable domain is DAGVTQSPTHLIKTRGQQVTLRCSPKSGHDTVSWYQQALGQGPQFIFQYYEEEERQRGNFPDRFSGHQFPNYSSELNVNALLLGDSALYLCASSLRSPGDTQYFGPGTRLTVL.

This chain joins TRBV15 and TRBJ1-2, with TRBD1 matching 7 bases. The junction had 2 bases not matched to a gene; V was cut back by 0 bases and J by 4 bases. Per germline, CDR1 LNHNV and CDR2 YYDKDF (reference sequence). CDR3 length: 14 residues. In nucleotides, the CDR3 is TGTGCCACCAGCAGAGAACAGGGGAGCTATGGCTACACCTTC. It is translated as CATSREQGSYGYTF. Combining the CDR3 with reference TRBV15 and TRBJ1-2 gives the whole variable domain DAMVIQNPRYQVTQFGKPVTLSCSQTLNHNVMYWYQQKSSQAPKLLFHYYDKDFNNEADTPDNFQSRRPNTSFCFLDIRSPGLGDTAMYLCATSREQGSYGYTFGSGTRLTVV.

The V call is TRBV7-3, the J call TRBJ1-3; D perhaps matches TRBD1 (5 bases). From germline, CDR1 is SGHTA and CDR2 FQGTGA. Deletions cut 5 bases from V and 4 bases from J, with 9 bases between. The CDR3 totals 13 residues. CDR3 sequence reads: CASSETVGNTIYF. The CDR3 DNA is TGTGCCAGCAGCGAGACAGTAGGAAACACCATATATTTT.

The J gene is TRBJ2-5, the V gene TRBV5-8; the match to TRBD1 covers 8 bases. With 1 base clipped from V and 5 bases from J, the junction kept 13 bases outside the gene matches. The length of the CDR3 is 17 residues. CDR1 is SGHTS and CDR2 is YDEGEE in the germline V gene. The CDR3 DNA reads TGTGCCAGCAGCTTGAGGGCAGGGGGCTTTTCGGCCGAGACCCAGTACTTC. Its translation is CASSLRAGGFSAETQYF.

This chain links TRBV9 with TRBJ1-1; D unresolved. Trimming cost V 0 bases and J 0 bases, with 6 bases left between them. CDR3 length equals 14 residues. Germline V gene sequence: CDR1 SGDLS, CDR2 YYNGEE. The CDR3 protein is CASSVDNLNTEAFF. The DNA of the CDR3 is TGTGCCAGCAGCGTAGATAACTTGAACACTGAAGCTTTCTTT.

V gene TRBV6-6 combines with J gene TRBJ1-1; 9 nucleotides match TRBD1. This CDR3 spans 16 amino acids. V trimming: 3 bases; J trimming: 5 bases; junction bases outside the gene matches: 10. In germline, CDR1 is MNHNY, CDR2 SVGAGI (reference sequence). The CDR3 region is CASSYSPTGGNTEAFF. The DNA of the CDR3 is TGTGCCAGCAGTTATTCGCCCACAGGGGGCAATACTGAAGCTTTCTTT.

The rearrangement links TRBV18 to TRBJ2-5; TRBD1 aligns across 8 bases. The germline V gene has CDR1 KGHSH and CDR2 LQKENI. V dropped 5 bases and J dropped 5; count of bases not matched to a gene: 4. The CDR3 is 13 amino acids. This CDR3 is CASSSGQGETQYF. The CDR3 DNA follows: TGTGCCAGCTCAAGTGGACAGGGTGAGACCCAGTACTTC.

The chain employs TRBV4-1 and TRBJ1-5; 9 positions agree with TRBD1. V lost 3 bases and J lost 7; bases outside the gene matches: 16. This CDR3 is built from 18 residues. From germline, CDR1 is MGHRA and CDR2 YSYEKL. CDR3 loop: CASSQMIPGQGWGQPQHF. As DNA, the CDR3 is TGCGCCAGCAGCCAGATGATACCGGGACAGGGATGGGGACAGCCCCAGCATTTT.

V and J are TRBV5-6 and TRBJ2-5, with D unclear. The V end was cut by 1 base, the J end by 5 bases, with 9 bases between. In germline, CDR1 is SGHDT, CDR2 YYEEEE. This CDR3 has 13 amino acids. The CDR3 region is CASSLYPTETQYF. DNA of the CDR3: TGTGCCAGCAGCTTGTATCCTACCGAGACCCAGTACTTC.

The chain couples TRBV24-1 to TRBJ1-2, with no clear D. The germline V and J ends were trimmed by 4 bases and 2 bases, with 7 bases remaining between them. Germline CDR1 KGHDR, CDR2 SFDVKD. The length of the CDR3 is 13 residues. The CDR3 region has the DNA TGTGCCACCAGTGACTCGGGAAACTATGGCTACACCTTC. Translating gives CATSDSGNYGYTF.

V and J are TRBV18 and TRBJ1-5; 7 nucleotides agree with TRBD1. Germline values: CDR1 KGHSH, CDR2 LQKENI. This CDR3 has 14 amino acids. The trim removed 5 bases at V and 3 bases at J, leaving 4 bases unmatched. The CDR3: CASSRDRANQPQHF. The DNA for the CDR3 is TGTGCCAGCTCAAGAGACAGGGCCAATCAGCCCCAGCATTTT. The full variable domain, rest sourced from reference TRBV18 and TRBJ1-5, is NAGVMQNPRHLVRRRGQEARLRCSPMKGHSHVYWYRQLPEEGLKFMVYLQKENIIDESGMPKERFSAEFPKEGPSILRIQQVVRGDSAAYFCASSRDRANQPQHFGDGTRLSIL.

The V and J genes are TRBV2 and TRBJ1-1, with TRBD1 identical over 8 bases. Trimming removed 6 bases from V and 11 bases from J; junction bases left unmatched: 8. Germline-derived CDR1 and CDR2 are SNHLY and FYNNEI. The CDR3 spans 12 residues. The CDR3, as DNA: TGTGCCAGCAGGGATGCCAGGACAGGGGCTTTCTTT. This encodes CASRDARTGAFF.

The V call is TRBV3-1 (or the pseudogene TRBV3-2), the J call TRBJ2-7, with D tentatively TRBD2 (6 bases). Looked up from germline, CDR1 is LGHDT and CDR2 is YNNKEL (reference sequence). This CDR3 contains 15 residues. V lost 4 bases to trimming and J lost 6 bases, with 19 bases between them. The CDR3, as DNA: TGTGCCAGCAGCCTAGCCGGGACTTTCGGTAGCGAGCAGTACTTC. Translating it yields CASSLAGTFGSEQYF.

The chain employs TRBV7-9 and TRBJ2-5; D remains ambiguous. Trimming cost V 3 bases and J 3 bases, with 8 bases left between them. Germline V gene sequence: CDR1 SEHNR, CDR2 FQNEAQ (reference sequence). The CDR3 sequence is 13 residues long. CDR3 protein: CASSLKEKETQYF. The CDR3 nucleotides are TGTGCCAGCAGCTTGAAGGAGAAAGAGACCCAGTACTTC. The full variable domain, rest sourced from reference TRBV7-9 and TRBJ2-5, is DTGVSQNPRHKITKRGQNVTFRCDPISEHNRLYWYRQTLGQGPEFLTYFQNEAQLEKSRLLSDRFSAERPKGSFSTLEIQRTEQGDSAMYLCASSLKEKETQYFGPGTRLLVL.

The chain carries TRBV5-1 and TRBJ2-7; 10 bases are a match to TRBD1. CDR1 and CDR2 from the germline V gene are SGHRS and YFSETQ. V dropped 4 bases and J dropped 4; count of bases not matched to a gene: 11. The CDR3 has 16 amino acids. The CDR3 sequence: CASSLGTGDKPYEQYF. CDR3 in DNA: TGCGCCAGCAGCCTCGGGACAGGGGATAAACCTTACGAGCAGTACTTC.

In DNA form, the CDR3 reads TGTGCCAGCAGCTTGGGGGACAGTGGGGCTGGAAACACCATATATTTT. Its translation is CASSLGDSGAGNTIYF. The chain links TRBV5-6 to TRBJ1-3; 7 nucleotides match TRBD1. Trimming removed 0 bases from V and 2 bases from J; junction bases left unmatched: 5. The CDR3 contains 16 residues. Germline CDR1 is SGHDT and CDR2 is YYEEEE. The variable domain in full, with the rest retrieved from reference TRBV5-6 and TRBJ1-3, is DAGVTQSPTHLIKTRGQQVTLRCSPKSGHDTVSWYQQALGQGPQFIFQYYEEEERQRGNFPDRFSGHQFPNYSSELNVNALLLGDSALYLCASSLGDSGAGNTIYFGEGSWLTVV.

This chain's CDR3 is CASSYSFSYGYTF. CDR3 in DNA: TGTGCCAGCAGTTACTCGTTCAGCTATGGCTACACCTTC. The J gene is TRBJ1-2, the V gene TRBV6-6; no firm D call. This CDR3 comprises 13 residues. Trimming removed 0 bases from V and 4 bases from J, with 6 bases in between. From germline, CDR1 is MNHNY and CDR2 SVGAGI (reference sequence).

This clone was detected once. The chain uses TRBV14 and TRBJ2-1, with D perhaps TRBD2 (7 bases). The CDR3 has 16 amino acids. Germline V CDR1 and CDR2: SGHDN, FVKESK. V was trimmed by 2 bases and J by 4 bases, leaving 15 bases between them. The CDR3, as DNA: TGTGCCAGCAGCCAAAAGGGAGGGGGGTATTACAATGAGCAGTTCTTC. Translation: CASSQKGGGYYNEQFF.